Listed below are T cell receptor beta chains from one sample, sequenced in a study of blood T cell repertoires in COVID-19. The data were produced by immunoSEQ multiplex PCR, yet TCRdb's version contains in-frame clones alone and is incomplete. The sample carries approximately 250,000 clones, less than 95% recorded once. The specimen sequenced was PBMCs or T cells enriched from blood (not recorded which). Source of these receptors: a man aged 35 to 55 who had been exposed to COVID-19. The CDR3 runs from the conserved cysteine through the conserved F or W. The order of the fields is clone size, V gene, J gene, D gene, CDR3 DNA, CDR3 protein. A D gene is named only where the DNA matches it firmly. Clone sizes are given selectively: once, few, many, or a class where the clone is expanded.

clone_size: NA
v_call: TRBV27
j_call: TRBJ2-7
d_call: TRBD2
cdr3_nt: TGTGCCAGCAGTTACCAAGCGGGAGGGGGGTACGAGCAGTACTTC
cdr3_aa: CASSYQAGGGYEQYF

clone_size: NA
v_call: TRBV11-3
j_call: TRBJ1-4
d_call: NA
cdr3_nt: TGTGCCAGCAGCTTCGACTCGGCAACTAATGAAAAACTGTTTTTT
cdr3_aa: CASSFDSATNEKLFF

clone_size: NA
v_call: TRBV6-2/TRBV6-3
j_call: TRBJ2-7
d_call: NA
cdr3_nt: TGTGCCAGCAGTTACTTAGCGGAGACCCCCTACGAGCAGTACTTC
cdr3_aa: CASSYLAETPYEQYF

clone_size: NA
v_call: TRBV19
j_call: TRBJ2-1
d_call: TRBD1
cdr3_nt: TGTGCCAGCAGTACGACAGGGATCCCCAGATCGGCTCAGTTCTTC
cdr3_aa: CASSTTGIPRSAQFF

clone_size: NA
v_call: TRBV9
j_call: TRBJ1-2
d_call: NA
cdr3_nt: TGTGCCAGCAGCGTAGATCGGAGAGGGCTCGGCTACACCTTC
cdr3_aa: CASSVDRRGLGYTF

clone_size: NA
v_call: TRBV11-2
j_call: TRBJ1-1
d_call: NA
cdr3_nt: TGTGCCAGCAGCTTACTACCGACAGGAGAGAACACTGAAGCTTTCTTT
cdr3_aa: CASSLLPTGENTEAFF

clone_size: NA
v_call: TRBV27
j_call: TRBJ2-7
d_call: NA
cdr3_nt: TGTGCCAGCAGGTCCCCTTTGACAGGCTCCTACGAGCAGTACTTC
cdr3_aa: CASRSPLTGSYEQYF

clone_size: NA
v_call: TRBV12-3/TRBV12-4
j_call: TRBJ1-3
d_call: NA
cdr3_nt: TGTGCCGGTCAGGGGTCTGGAAACACCATATATTTT
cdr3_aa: CAGQGSGNTIYF

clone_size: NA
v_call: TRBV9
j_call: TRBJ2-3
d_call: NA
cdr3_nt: TGTGCCAGCAGCCCGAGGACTGGTGGTGATACGCAGTATTTT
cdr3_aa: CASSPRTGGDTQYF

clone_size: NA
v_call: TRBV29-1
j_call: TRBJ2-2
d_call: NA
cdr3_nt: TGCAGCGTTGTACATAACACCGGGGAGCTGTTTTTT
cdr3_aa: CSVVHNTGELFF

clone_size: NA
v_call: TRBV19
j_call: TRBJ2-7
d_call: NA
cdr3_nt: TGTGCCAGTAGTATGAGGGGAGGGGGAGAGGCCTACGAGCAGTACTTC
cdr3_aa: CASSMRGGGEAYEQYF

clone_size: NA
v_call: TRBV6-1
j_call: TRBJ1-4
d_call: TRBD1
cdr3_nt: TGTGCCAGCAGTGAGACTCCCGGGACAGGGATCAAAAAACTGTTTTTT
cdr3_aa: CASSETPGTGIKKLFF

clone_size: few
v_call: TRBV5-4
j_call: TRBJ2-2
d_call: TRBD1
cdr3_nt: TGTGCCAGCAGCTTCCAACAGGGGTTGGCCGGGGAGCTGTTTTTT
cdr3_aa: CASSFQQGLAGELFF

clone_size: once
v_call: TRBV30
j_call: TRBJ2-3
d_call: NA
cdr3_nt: TGTGCCTGGAATCGGGGGACTGGATCCACAGATACGCAGTATTTT
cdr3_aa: CAWNRGTGSTDTQYF

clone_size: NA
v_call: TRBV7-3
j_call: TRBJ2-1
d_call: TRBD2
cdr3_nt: TGTGCCAGCAGCGGGACTAGCGGGAGAGAGAATGAGCAGTTCTTC
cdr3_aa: CASSGTSGRENEQFF

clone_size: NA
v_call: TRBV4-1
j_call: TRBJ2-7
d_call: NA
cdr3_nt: TGCGCCAGCAGCCAAGAGTTAGCTGCCCCCTACGAGCAGTACTTC
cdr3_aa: CASSQELAAPYEQYF

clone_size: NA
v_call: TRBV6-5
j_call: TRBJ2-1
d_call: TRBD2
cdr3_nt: TGTGCCAGCAGTAGAGCGGGGGACTCCTACAATGAGCAGTTCTTC
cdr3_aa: CASSRAGDSYNEQFF

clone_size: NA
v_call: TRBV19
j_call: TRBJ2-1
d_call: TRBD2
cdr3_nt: TGTGCCAGCAGGACTAGCGGGAGTTCCATTAACTCCTACAATGAGCAGTTCTTC
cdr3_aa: CASRTSGSSINSYNEQFF

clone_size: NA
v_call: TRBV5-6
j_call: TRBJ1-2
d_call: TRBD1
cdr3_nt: TGTGCCAGCAGCTTGTCTGGGACAGGCTATGGCTACACCTTC
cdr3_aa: CASSLSGTGYGYTF

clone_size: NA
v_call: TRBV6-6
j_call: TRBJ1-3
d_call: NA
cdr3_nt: TGTGCCAGCAGTTACAAGGACACTGGAAACACCATATATTTT
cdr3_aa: CASSYKDTGNTIYF

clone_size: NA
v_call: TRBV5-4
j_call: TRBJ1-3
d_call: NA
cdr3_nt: TGTGCCAGCAGCCCCCAGCGGGCCGGAAACACCATATATTTT
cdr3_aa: CASSPQRAGNTIYF

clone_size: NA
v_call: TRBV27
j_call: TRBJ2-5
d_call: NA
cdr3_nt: TGTGCCAGCGGGACTTTCCAAGAGACCCAGTACTTC
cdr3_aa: CASGTFQETQYF

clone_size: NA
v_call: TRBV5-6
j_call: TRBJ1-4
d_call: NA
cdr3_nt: TGTGCCAGCAGCTTAACGGGACTCAATGAAAAACTGTTTTTT
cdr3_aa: CASSLTGLNEKLFF

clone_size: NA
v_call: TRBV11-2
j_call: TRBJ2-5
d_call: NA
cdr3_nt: TGTGCCAGCAGCCCAACAGGGAGGGATGAGACCCAGTACTTC
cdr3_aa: CASSPTGRDETQYF

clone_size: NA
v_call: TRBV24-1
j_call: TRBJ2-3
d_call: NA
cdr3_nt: TGTGCCACCAGTGATTTTAATACCCCCGGAGATACGCAGTATTTT
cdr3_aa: CATSDFNTPGDTQYF

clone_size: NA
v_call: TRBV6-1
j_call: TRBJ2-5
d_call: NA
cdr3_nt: TGTGCCAGCATTGACAGTGGGGGGAGGACGTACCAAGAGACCCAGTACTTC
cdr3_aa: CASIDSGGRTYQETQYF

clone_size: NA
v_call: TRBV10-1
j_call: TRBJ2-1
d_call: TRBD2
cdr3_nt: TGCGCCAGCAGTGGGAACGGGACTAGCCGGCCCAGTGAGCAGTTCTTC
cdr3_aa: CASSGNGTSRPSEQFF

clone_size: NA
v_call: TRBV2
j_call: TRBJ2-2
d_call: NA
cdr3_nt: TGTGCCAGCAGGGCAGACAGAAACACCGGGGAGCTGTTTTTT
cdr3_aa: CASRADRNTGELFF

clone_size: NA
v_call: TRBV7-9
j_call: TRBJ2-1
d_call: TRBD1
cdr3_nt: TGTGCCAGCAGCAGATGGACAGGGGATACCTACAATGAGCAGTTCTTC
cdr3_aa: CASSRWTGDTYNEQFF

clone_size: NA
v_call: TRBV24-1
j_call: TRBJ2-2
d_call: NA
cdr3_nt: TGTGCCACCAGTGACTGGGACACCCTGGGGTTTGGGGAGCTGTTTTTT
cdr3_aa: CATSDWDTLGFGELFF

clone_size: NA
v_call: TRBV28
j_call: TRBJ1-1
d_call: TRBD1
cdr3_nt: TGTGCCAGCAGTTTACCCGACAGGGCCACCTCCGAAGCTTTCTTT
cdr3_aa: CASSLPDRATSEAFF

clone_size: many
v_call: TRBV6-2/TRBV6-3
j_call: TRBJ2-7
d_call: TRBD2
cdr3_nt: TGTGCCAGCAGTTTATTGACCGGGACTAGCGACTACGAGCAGTACTTC
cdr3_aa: CASSLLTGTSDYEQYF

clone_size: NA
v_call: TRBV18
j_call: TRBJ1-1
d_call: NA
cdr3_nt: TGTGCCAGCTCACCCCAGGGGCGGACTGAAGCTTTCTTT
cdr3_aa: CASSPQGRTEAFF

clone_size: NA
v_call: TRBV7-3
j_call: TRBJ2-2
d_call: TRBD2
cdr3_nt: TGTGCCAGCAGCTCTTTAGCGGGGTTAACCGGGGAGCTGTTTTTT
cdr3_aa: CASSSLAGLTGELFF

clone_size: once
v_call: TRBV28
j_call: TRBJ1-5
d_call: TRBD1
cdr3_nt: TGTGCCAGCAGAAATACAGGGGGCGGGTTCAGTCAGCCCCAGCATTTT
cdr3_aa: CASRNTGGGFSQPQHF

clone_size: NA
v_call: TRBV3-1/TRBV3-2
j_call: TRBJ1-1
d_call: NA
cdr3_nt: TGTGCCAGCAGCCTCTTGGGGGGGGAGAACACTGAAGCTTTCTTT
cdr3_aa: CASSLLGGENTEAFF

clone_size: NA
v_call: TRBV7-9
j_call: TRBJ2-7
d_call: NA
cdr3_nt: TGTGCCAGCAGCTTATTACGGGGGGAGCAGTACTTC
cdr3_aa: CASSLLRGEQYF

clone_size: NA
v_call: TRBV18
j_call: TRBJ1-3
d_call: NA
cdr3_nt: TGTGCCAGCTCACCAATTGTATCGGACACCATATATTTT
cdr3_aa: CASSPIVSDTIYF

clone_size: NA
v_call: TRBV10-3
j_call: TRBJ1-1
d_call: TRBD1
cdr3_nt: TGTGCCATCAGTGACGAACAGGGGATGAACACTGAAGCTTTCTTT
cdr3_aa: CAISDEQGMNTEAFF

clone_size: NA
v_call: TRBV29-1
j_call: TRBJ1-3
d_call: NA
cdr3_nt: TGCAGCGTTTCAGCCGATAAGACAGATTTCTCTGGAAACACCATATATTTT
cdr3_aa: CSVSADKTDFSGNTIYF

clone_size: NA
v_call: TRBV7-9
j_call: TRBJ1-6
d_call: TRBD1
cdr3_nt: TGTGCCAGCAGCCATGGGACGGGCTCAGGGGGACCCCTCCACTTT
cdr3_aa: CASSHGTGSGGPLHF

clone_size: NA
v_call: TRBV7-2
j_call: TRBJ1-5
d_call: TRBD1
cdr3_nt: TGTGCCAGCAGCACGCGGACAGGAGAACATCAGCCCCAGCATTTT
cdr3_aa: CASSTRTGEHQPQHF

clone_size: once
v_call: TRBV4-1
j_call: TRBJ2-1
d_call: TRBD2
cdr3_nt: TGCGCCAGCAGCCAAGTCGCGGGAGGGCCTAACAATGAGCAGTTCTTC
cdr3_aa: CASSQVAGGPNNEQFF

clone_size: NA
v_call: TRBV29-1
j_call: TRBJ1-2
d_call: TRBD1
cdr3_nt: TGCAGCGTCGCCGAGGGGACAGTTTACTATGGCTACACCTTC
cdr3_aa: CSVAEGTVYYGYTF

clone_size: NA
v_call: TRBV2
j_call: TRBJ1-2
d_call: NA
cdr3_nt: TGTGCCAGCATACAGGATCGATCTAAGGGCTACACCTTC
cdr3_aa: CASIQDRSKGYTF

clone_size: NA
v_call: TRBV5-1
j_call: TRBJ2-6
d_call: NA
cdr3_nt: TGCGCCAGCAGCTTGGATCCGTTATCTGGGGCCAACGTCCTGACTTTC
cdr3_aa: CASSLDPLSGANVLTF

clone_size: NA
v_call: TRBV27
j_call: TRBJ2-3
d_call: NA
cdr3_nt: TGTGCCACCAAGCCCTTGGCAGGGTTATCAGATACGCAGTATTTT
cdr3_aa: CATKPLAGLSDTQYF

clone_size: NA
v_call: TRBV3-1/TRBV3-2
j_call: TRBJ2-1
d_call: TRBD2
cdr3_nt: TGTGCCAGCAGCCCCAGTTGGGCTAGCGGACTAAGCTCCTACAATGAGCAGTTCTTC
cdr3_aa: CASSPSWASGLSSYNEQFF

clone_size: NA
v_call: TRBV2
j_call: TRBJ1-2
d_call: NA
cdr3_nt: TGTGCCAGCAGTGAACAGACTAACTATGGCTACACCTTC
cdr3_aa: CASSEQTNYGYTF

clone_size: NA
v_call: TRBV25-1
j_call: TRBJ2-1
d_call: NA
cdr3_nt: TGTGCCAGAAGAAATATGTACGGGAATGAGCAGTTCTTC
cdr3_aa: CARRNMYGNEQFF